This T cell receptor beta chain appears in the sequencing data of a study of regulatory T cells in long-lasting Graves disease. This CDR3 region has 12 residues. V shed 0 bases and J shed 3 bases, with 6 bases lying between them. Germline values: CDR1 SQVTM, CDR2 ANQGSEA. Time point given: newly diagnosed GD, antithyroid drugs for less than 3 months. PBMC-extracted RNA yielded the TCR library. Researchers made TCR beta libraries by using iRepertoire HTBI primers and running Arm-PCR on CDR3 regions. TCRdb redid the calling of the multiplex PCR reads with MiXCR, one entry per CDR3 protein. The sample yields 560,000 or so distinct CDR3 sequences, about 16% seen once. This clonotype showed up many times. The same sample was also studied in work on T cells in Graves' hyperthyroidism and ophthalmopathy.

The V and J genes are TRBV29-1 and TRBJ2-7; D is unclear. The sequences come from peripheral blood mononuclear cells (PBMCs), collected at new diagnosis, from a patient treated with antithyroid drugs. The sequence came from a man aged 18 to 29 with Graves disease. Written as DNA, the CDR3 is TGCAGCGTTGAAGAAAGCAGCTACGAGCAGTACTTC. This encodes CSVEESSYEQYF.